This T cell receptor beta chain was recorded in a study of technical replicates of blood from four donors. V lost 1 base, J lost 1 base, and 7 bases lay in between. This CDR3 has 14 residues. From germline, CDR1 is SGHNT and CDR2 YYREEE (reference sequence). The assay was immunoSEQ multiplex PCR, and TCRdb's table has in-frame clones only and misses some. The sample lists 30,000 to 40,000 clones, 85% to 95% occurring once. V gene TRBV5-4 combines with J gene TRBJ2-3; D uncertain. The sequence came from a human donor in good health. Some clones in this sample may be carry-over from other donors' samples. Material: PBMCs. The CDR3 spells CASSLRQGTDTQYF. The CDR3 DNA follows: TGTGCCAGCAGCTTGAGGCAGGGCACAGATACGCAGTATTTT.